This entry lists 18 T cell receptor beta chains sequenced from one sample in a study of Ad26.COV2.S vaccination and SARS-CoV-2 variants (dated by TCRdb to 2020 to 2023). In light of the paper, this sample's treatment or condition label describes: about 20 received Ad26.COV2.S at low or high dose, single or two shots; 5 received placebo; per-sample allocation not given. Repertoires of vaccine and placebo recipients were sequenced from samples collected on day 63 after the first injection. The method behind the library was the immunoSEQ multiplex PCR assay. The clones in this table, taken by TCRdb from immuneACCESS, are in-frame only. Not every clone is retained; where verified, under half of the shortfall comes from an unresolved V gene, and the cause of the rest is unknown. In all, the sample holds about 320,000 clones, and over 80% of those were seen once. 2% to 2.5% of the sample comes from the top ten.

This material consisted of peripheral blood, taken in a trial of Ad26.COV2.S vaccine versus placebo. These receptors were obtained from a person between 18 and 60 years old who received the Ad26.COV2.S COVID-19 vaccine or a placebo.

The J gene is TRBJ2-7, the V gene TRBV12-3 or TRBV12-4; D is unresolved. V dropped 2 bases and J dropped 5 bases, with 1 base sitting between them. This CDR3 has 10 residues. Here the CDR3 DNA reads TGTGCCAGCAGTTTAAACGAGCAGTACTTC. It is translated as CASSLNEQYF.

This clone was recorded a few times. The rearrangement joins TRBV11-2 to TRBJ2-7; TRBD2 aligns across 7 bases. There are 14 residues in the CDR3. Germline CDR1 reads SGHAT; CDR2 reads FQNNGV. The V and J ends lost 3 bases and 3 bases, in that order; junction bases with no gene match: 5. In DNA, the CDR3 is TGTGCCAGCAGCTTTAGGGAGGGGAACTACGAGCAGTACTTC. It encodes CASSFREGNYEQYF.

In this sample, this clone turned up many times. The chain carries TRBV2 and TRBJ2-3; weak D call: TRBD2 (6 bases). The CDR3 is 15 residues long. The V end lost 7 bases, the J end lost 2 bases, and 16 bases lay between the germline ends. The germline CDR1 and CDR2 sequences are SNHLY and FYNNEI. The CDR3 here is CASIPSGVYTDTQYF. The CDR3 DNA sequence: TGTGCCAGCATCCCCTCGGGGGTCTACACAGATACGCAGTATTTT.

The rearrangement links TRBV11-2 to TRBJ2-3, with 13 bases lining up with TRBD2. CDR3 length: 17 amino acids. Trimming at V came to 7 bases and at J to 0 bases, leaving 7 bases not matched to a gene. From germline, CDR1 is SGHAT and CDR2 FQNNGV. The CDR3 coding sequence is TGTGCCAGCATTAGGACTAGCGGGGGTGATAGCACAGATACGCAGTATTTT. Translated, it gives CASIRTSGGDSTDTQYF.

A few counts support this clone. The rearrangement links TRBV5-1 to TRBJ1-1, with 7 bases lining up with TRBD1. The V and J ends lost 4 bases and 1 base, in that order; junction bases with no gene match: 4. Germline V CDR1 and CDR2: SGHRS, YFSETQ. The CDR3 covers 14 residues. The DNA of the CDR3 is TGCGCCAGCAGCCAGGGACAGAGGAACACTGAAGCTTTCTTT. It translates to CASSQGQRNTEAFF. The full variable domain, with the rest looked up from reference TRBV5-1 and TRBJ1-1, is KAGVTQTPRYLIKTRGQQVTLSCSPISGHRSVSWYQQTPGQGLQFLFEYFSETQRNKGNFPGRFSGRQFSNSRSEMNVSTLELGDSALYLCASSQGQRNTEAFFGQGTRLTVV.

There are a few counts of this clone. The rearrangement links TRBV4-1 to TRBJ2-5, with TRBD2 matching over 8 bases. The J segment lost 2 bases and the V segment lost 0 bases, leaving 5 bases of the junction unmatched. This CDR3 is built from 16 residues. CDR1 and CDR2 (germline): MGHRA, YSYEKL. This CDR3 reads CASSQEGAGVQETQYF. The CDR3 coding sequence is TGCGCCAGCAGCCAAGAGGGAGCGGGGGTTCAAGAGACCCAGTACTTC.

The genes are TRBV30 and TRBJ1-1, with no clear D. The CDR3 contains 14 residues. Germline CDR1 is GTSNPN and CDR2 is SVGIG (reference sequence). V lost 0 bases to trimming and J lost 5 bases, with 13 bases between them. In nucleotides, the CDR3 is TGTGCCTGGAGTGTTACCGGGCTGGAGACTGAAGCTTTCTTT. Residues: CAWSVTGLETEAFF.

Here the CDR3 DNA reads TGTGCCAGCAGCGTAGAGCCCCGCTCCTACAATGAGCAGTTCTTC. This gives the protein CASSVEPRSYNEQFF. The rearrangement uses TRBV9 and TRBJ2-1, with D unclear. With 0 bases removed from V and 0 bases from J, the gap between germline ends came to 7 bases. CDR1 is SGDLS and CDR2 is YYNGEE in the germline V gene. The CDR3 is made up of 15 amino acids. Full variable domain (remainder filled in from reference TRBV9 and TRBJ2-1): DSGVTQTPKHLITATGQRVTLRCSPRSGDLSVYWYQQSLDQGLQFLIQYYNGEERAKGNILERFSAQQFPDLHSELNLSSLELGDSALYFCASSVEPRSYNEQFFGPGTRLTVL.

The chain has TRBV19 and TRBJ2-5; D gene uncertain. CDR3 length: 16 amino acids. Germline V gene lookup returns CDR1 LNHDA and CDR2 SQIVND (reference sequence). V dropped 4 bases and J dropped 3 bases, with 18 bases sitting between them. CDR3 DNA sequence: TGTGCCAGTAGTAAGGGAAGCAGGACCTTAGAAGAGACCCAGTACTTC. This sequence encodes CASSKGSRTLEETQYF.

CDR3 region: CASSIGTPYEQYF. In DNA form, the CDR3 reads TGTGCCAGTAGTATTGGCACACCCTACGAGCAGTACTTC. This chain connects TRBV19 to TRBJ2-7; D ambiguous. The germline CDR1 and CDR2 sequences are LNHDA and SQIVND (reference sequence). The ends were cut back, 3 bases at V and 2 bases at J, with 8 bases in the middle. This CDR3 is built from 13 residues.

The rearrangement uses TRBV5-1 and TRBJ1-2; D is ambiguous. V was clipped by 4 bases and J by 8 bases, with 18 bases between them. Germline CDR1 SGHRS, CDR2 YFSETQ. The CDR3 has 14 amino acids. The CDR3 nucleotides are TGCGCCAGCAGCCCCGACATAATCAAAGGGGGCTACACCTTC. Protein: CASSPDIIKGGYTF.

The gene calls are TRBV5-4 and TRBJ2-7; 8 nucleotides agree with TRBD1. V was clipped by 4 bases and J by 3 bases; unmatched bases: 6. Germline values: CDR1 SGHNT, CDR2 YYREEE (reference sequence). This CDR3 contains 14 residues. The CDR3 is CASSTPGQGYEQYF. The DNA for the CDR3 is TGTGCCAGCAGCACCCCTGGACAGGGCTACGAGCAGTACTTC.

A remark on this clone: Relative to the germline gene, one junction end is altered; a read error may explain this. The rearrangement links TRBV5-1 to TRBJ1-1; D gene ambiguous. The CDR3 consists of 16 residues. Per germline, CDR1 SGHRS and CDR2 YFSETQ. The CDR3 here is CVSSAGRPLGSTEAFF. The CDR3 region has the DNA TGCGTCAGCAGCGCTGGACGCCCCCTTGGGAGCACTGAAGCTTTCTTT.

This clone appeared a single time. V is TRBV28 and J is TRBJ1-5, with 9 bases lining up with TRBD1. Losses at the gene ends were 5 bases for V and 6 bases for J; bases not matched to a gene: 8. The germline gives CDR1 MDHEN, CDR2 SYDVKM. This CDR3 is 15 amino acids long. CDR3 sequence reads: CASSQTGGMGQPQHF. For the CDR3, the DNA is TGTGCCAGCAGTCAAACAGGGGGCATGGGTCAGCCCCAGCATTTT.

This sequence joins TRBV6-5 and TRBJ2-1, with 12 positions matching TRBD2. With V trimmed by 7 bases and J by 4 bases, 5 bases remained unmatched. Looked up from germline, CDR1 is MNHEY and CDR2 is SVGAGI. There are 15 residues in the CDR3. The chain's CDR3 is CASTETSGGYNEQFF. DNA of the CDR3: TGTGCCAGCACCGAGACTAGCGGGGGTTACAATGAGCAGTTCTTC.

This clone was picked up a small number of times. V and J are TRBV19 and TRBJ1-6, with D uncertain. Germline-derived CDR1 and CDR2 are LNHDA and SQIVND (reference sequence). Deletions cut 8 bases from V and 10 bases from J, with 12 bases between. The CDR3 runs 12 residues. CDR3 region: CASRRKGSPLHF. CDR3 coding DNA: TGTGCCAGTCGACGGAAGGGATCACCCCTCCACTTT. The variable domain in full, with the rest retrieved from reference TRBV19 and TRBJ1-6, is DGGITQSPKYLFRKEGQNVTLSCEQNLNHDAMYWYRQDPGQGLRLIYYSQIVNDFQKGDIAEGYSVSREKKESFPLTVTSAQKNPTAFYLCASRRKGSPLHFGNGTRLTVT.

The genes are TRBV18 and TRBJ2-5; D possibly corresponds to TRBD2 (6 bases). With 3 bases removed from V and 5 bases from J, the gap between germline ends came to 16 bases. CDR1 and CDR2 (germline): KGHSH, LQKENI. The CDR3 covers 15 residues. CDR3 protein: CASSPPSARWETQYF. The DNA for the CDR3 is TGTGCCAGCTCACCGCCTAGCGCCAGGTGGGAGACCCAGTACTTC.

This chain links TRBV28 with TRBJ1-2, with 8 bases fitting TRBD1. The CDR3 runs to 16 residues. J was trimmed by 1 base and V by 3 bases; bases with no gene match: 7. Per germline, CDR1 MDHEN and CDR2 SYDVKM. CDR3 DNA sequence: TGTGCCAGCAGTTTGCCGCCCGGACAGGGTAACTATGGCTACACCTTC. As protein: CASSLPPGQGNYGYTF.